The 10 T cell receptor beta chains presented below share a single source sample, sequenced in a study of CD4 and CD8 cells across lung adenocarcinoma regions. MiXCR was run by TCRdb on the PCR reads, yielding one entry per CDR3 protein. Counted here are roughly 6,000 distinct CDR3 sequences, roughly 50% occurring once; the ten biggest clones make up 87%. The sample was CD8+ T cells from the margin of a lung tumor. These receptors all stem from a male donor with lung adenocarcinoma. The CD4 and CD8 labels of this study may be unreliable.

The chain joins TRBV12-5 to TRBJ2-2, with D possibly being TRBD2 (6 bases). In germline, CDR1 is LGHNT, CDR2 FRNRAP. V was pared by 7 bases and J by 7 bases, with 10 bases between. The CDR3 is made up of 12 amino acids. In DNA form, the CDR3 reads TGTGCTAGTGCGGGAGTTGGCGGGGAGCTGTTTTTT. Amino acid sequence: CASAGVGGELFF.

This clonotype appeared many times. V is TRBV6-2 or TRBV6-3 and J is TRBJ2-1; a possible D gene is TRBD2 (7 bases). V was trimmed by 6 bases and J by 0 bases, leaving 12 bases between them. Germline-derived CDR1 and CDR2 are MNHEY and SVGEGT. This CDR3 comprises 15 residues. In DNA form, the CDR3 reads TGTGCCAGCAGGGGGGGGCTCGCCTCCTACAATGAGCAGTTCTTC. As protein: CASRGGLASYNEQFF.

The chain links TRBV7-2 to TRBJ2-1; D not certain. With 8 bases removed from V and 6 bases from J, the gap between germline ends came to 2 bases. CDR1 is SGHTA and CDR2 is FQGNSA in the germline V gene. This CDR3 contains 9 residues. CDR3 DNA: TGTGCCAGCCCCAATGAGCAGTTCTTC. It encodes CASPNEQFF.

V is TRBV5-6 and J is TRBJ2-1; the D call may be TRBD1 or TRBD2 (5 bases each). The DNA matches TRBJ2-7 better at its end, which makes the J call doubtful. This CDR3 spans 12 amino acids. From germline, CDR1 is SGHDT and CDR2 YYEEEE. The DNA of the CDR3 is TGTGCCAGCAGCTTGTCATGGGGGGAGCAGTACTTC. Residues: CASSLSWGEQYF.

In its sample, this clonotype was seen many times. The J gene is TRBJ2-4, the V gene TRBV10-1, with TRBD2 identical over 7 bases. CDR1 and CDR2 from the germline V gene are WNHNN and SYGVQD (reference sequence). The CDR3 runs 13 residues. Trimming took 2 bases from V and 9 from J; bases not matched to a gene: 4. CDR3 in DNA: TGCGCCAGCAGTGAGGCAGGGAGGGCCATTCAGTACTTC. It specifies CASSEAGRAIQYF.

This clonotype was seen many times. V and J are TRBV6-1 and TRBJ2-7; D perhaps matches TRBD1 (5 bases). V lost 8 bases and J lost 0, with 14 bases in between. The germline CDR1 and CDR2 sequences are MNHNS and SASEGT. This CDR3 spans 14 amino acids. In nucleotides, the CDR3 is TGTGCCAGCGGTAAGGACACCAACTCCTACGAGCAGTACTTC. It yields the protein CASGKDTNSYEQYF.

J is TRBJ2-3 and V is TRBV6-4, with D tentatively TRBD1 or TRBD2 (5 bases each). Near its end, the DNA agrees better with TRBJ2-7, so the J call may be wrong. The germline gives CDR1 MRHNA, CDR2 SNTAGT. The CDR3 is 13 amino acids. Here the CDR3 reads CARGDRVKDTQYF. The CDR3 DNA sequence: TGTGCCAGGGGGGACCGGGTCAAAGATACGCAGTACTTC.

The chain joins TRBV6-5 to TRBJ2-4, with 8 bases fitting TRBD2. J gave up 8 bases and V 4 bases, and 7 bases lay outside the gene matches. Germline V gene sequence: CDR1 MNHEY, CDR2 SVGAGI. There are 14 residues in the CDR3. In DNA form, the CDR3 reads TGTGCCAGCAGTTTAACTAGCGGTGGGGACATTCAGTACTTC. As protein: CASSLTSGGDIQYF.

This clonotype was seen many times. V gene TRBV5-1 combines with J gene TRBJ2-1, with TRBD2 matching over 7 bases. CDR1 and CDR2 (germline): SGHRS, YFSETQ. There are 17 residues in the CDR3. V was clipped by 0 bases and J by 1 base; unmatched bases: 7. Here the CDR3 DNA reads TGCGCCAGCAGCTTGGCCGGCGGGAGTGATTCCTACAATGAGCAGTTCTTC. Protein: CASSLAGGSDSYNEQFF.

This clonotype was seen more than once but under ten times. This chain uses TRBV6-5 with TRBJ1-1, with D tentatively TRBD1 (6 bases). V was shortened by 4 bases and J by 10 bases, with 19 bases between the two germline ends. The CDR3 covers 14 residues. Germline lookup yields CDR1 MNHEY and CDR2 SVGAGI. In DNA form, the CDR3 reads TGTGCCAGCAGTTCCTACTCACGGGGAGGGGGAGCTTTCTTT. It translates to CASSSYSRGGGAFF.